This T cell receptor (beta chain) derives from a study of technical replicates of blood from a few donors. Germline V gene lookup returns CDR1 MNHNY and CDR2 SVGAGI (reference sequence). V lost 4 bases, J lost 0 bases, and 7 bases stayed unmatched. The CDR3 consists of 16 residues. This clone appeared once. Clones were sequenced by immunoSEQ multiplex PCR, and TCRdb holds only the in-frame ones, with some missing. Altogether over 90,000 clones are present, 95% being singletons, with the ten largest covering 0.2% to 0.25%. The chain has TRBV6-6 and TRBJ2-7; 9 bases map to TRBD2. The sample comprised T cells isolated from PBMCs. The sequence derives from a human donor in good health. CDR3 sequence (DNA): TGTGCCAGCAGTTCCTCATTTAGCGGGAGCTCCTACGAGCAGTACTTC. It is translated as CASSSSFSGSSYEQYF.